This T cell receptor beta chain was retrieved from a study of graft-versus-host responses after intestinal transplantation. The overall study: Recipients obtained multivisceral, liver-intestinal, or isolated intestinal transplants. Points from the study as a whole: Peak circulating GvH clone levels were associated with early post-transplant HvG declines.

For this clone: Its matching antigen is unknown.

Only in-frame clones appear in the TCRdb table, and some are missing; sequencing was by immunoSEQ multiplex PCR. The data contain 130,000 or so clones, about 92% of them singletons. Germline lookup yields CDR1 SGHDT and CDR2 YYEEEE. J gave up 1 base and V 4 bases, and 8 bases lay outside the gene matches. The CDR3 sequence is 16 residues long. The TCR comes from a human donor who received an intestinal transplant. The chain couples TRBV5-6 to TRBJ1-1; 9 bases match TRBD1. The sequencing here drew on unstimulated CD4+ T cells sorted from spleen or lymph node cells, taken before intestinal transplant. The CDR3: CASSPLGQGGNTEAFF. DNA for the CDR3: TGTGCCAGCAGCCCCTTGGGACAGGGTGGGAACACTGAAGCTTTCTTT. The variable domain in full, completed from reference TRBV5-6 and TRBJ1-1, reads DAGVTQSPTHLIKTRGQQVTLRCSPKSGHDTVSWYQQALGQGPQFIFQYYEEEERQRGNFPDRFSGHQFPNYSSELNVNALLLGDSALYLCASSPLGQGGNTEAFFGQGTRLTVV.